The rows below give T cell receptor beta chains drawn from one sample of a study of blood T cells in healthy people across ages. In TCRdb, the 5' RACE reads were re-called with MiXCR into one record per CDR3 protein. The sample records about 780,000 distinct CDR3 sequences, about 47% being singletons. The material sequenced was blood. The receptors derive from an older man in good health. The CDR3 runs from the conserved cysteine through the conserved F or W. The D gene is left open where the match is weak. The size of a clone is reported for some rows only, either as once, few or many, or as a class for expanded clones.

clone_size j_call v_call d_call cdr3_aa cdr3_nt
- TRBJ2-3 TRBV10-3 TRBD1 CAISGDRNSNQPQYF TGTGCCATCAGTGGGGACAGGAATAGCAATCAGCCCCAGTATTTT
few TRBJ2-3 TRBV24-1 - CATSDLGGTSTDTQYF TGTGCCACCAGTGATTTGGGCGGAACTAGCACAGATACGCAGTATTTT
- TRBJ2-7 TRBV7-8 - CANSGPSYGEQYF TGTGCCAACAGCGGACCCTCCTATGGCGAGCAGTACTTC
- TRBJ2-2 TRBV5-6 - CASTWGLSNTGELFF TGTGCCAGCACCTGGGGACTTTCGAACACCGGGGAGCTGTTTTTT
- TRBJ1-1 TRBV7-8 TRBD1 CASIKTGLNTEAFF TGTGCCAGCATCAAGACAGGGCTGAACACTGAAGCTTTCTTT
few TRBJ2-5 TRBV3-1 TRBD2 CASSQGLAGGETQYF TGTGCCAGCAGCCAAGGACTAGCGGGGGGAGAGACCCAGTACTTC
- TRBJ2-3 TRBV24-1 - CATSRGSVTNTDTQYF TGTGCCACCAGTCGGGGTAGTGTGACAAACACAGATACGCAGTATTTT
- TRBJ2-4 TRBV7-2 - CASSAPPLGNIQYF TGTGCCAGCAGCGCGCCCCCTTTGGGGAACATTCAGTACTTC
- TRBJ1-4 TRBV4-3 TRBD1 CASSQDKGQANEKLFF TGCGCCAGCAGCCAAGATAAGGGACAGGCGAATGAAAAACTGTTTTTT
- TRBJ1-2 TRBV14 - CASSQDRNGVSTF TGTGCCAGCAGCCAAGATCGAAATGGGGTTTCCACCTTC
few TRBJ2-6 TRBV5-1 - CASSPGRSNSGANVLTF TGCGCCAGCAGCCCGGGAAGGAGTAACTCTGGGGCCAACGTCCTGACTTTC
- TRBJ2-5 TRBV7-2 TRBD1 CASSLASTGGLSNEQYF TGTGCCAGCAGCTTAGCAAGTACAGGGGGCCTCTCTAATGAGCAGTACTTC
few TRBJ2-1 TRBV5-1 TRBD2 CASSALAELYNEQFF TGCGCCAGCAGCGCCCTAGCGGAGCTATACAATGAGCAGTTCTTC
- TRBJ2-5 TRBV4-1 TRBD2 CASSQQGSGSNEQYF TGCGCCAGCAGCCAACAGGGAAGCGGGAGCAATGAGCAGTACTTC
- TRBJ2-1 TRBV7-2 TRBD2 CASSLSRTSAYNEQFF TGTGCCAGCAGCTTATCGCGGACTAGCGCGTACAATGAGCAGTTCTTC
- TRBJ1-5 TRBV6-2/TRBV6-3 TRBD1 CASSAQTGTNQPQHF TGTGCCAGCAGTGCCCAGACAGGGACGAATCAGCCCCAGCATTTT
few TRBJ1-6 TRBV11-2 - CASSPLQNSPLHF TGTGCCAGCAGCCCGCTACAAAATTCACCCCTCCACTTT
- TRBJ2-5 TRBV7-2 TRBD2 CASSLFRGGPLQETQYF TGTGCCAGCAGCCTATTCCGGGGGGGCCCTCTCCAAGAGACCCAGTACTTC
- TRBJ1-5 TRBV30 - CAWSLGRGTQPQHF TGTGCCTGGAGCCTTGGGCGGGGGACTCAGCCCCAGCATTTT
- TRBJ2-1 TRBV29-1 TRBD1 CSVEGQVANEQFF TGCAGCGTTGAGGGACAGGTGGCAAATGAGCAGTTCTTC
few TRBJ2-3 TRBV29-1 - CSVETGAPTDTQYF TGCAGCGTTGAGACGGGAGCGCCCACAGATACGCAGTATTTT
few TRBJ2-1 TRBV18 TRBD1 CASSPDGTDYNEQFF TGTGCCAGCTCACCCGATGGGACAGACTACAATGAGCAGTTCTTC
- TRBJ2-3 TRBV9 - CASSVDPGIGPDTQYF TGTGCCAGCAGCGTAGACCCCGGGATCGGCCCAGATACGCAGTATTTT
once TRBJ2-2 TRBV5-1 TRBD2 CASSDPGTSGGNTGELFF TGCGCCAGCAGCGATCCCGGGACTAGCGGAGGGAACACCGGGGAGCTGTTTTTT
- TRBJ2-7 TRBV20-1 - CSARTGAGQYF TGCAGTGCTAGAACGGGGGCCGGACAGTACTTC
- TRBJ2-1 TRBV10-3 TRBD2 CAIGAPSGEQFF TGTGCCATCGGGGCGCCTAGCGGGGAGCAGTTCTTC
- TRBJ2-5 TRBV12-3/TRBV12-4 TRBD1 CASSQGQGAQITQETQYF TGTGCCAGCAGTCAAGGACAGGGGGCCCAGATCACCCAAGAGACCCAGTACTTC
few TRBJ2-1 TRBV20-1 - CSARHAVVDEQFF TGCAGTGCTAGGCATGCTGTCGTCGATGAGCAGTTCTTC
- TRBJ2-5 TRBV24-1 TRBD1 CATSDLGTGGGETQYF TGTGCCACCAGTGATTTGGGGACAGGGGGAGGAGAGACCCAGTACTTC
- TRBJ2-7 TRBV4-3 - CASSYLWTRGYGYEQYF TGCGCCAGCAGCTATCTTTGGACCCGTGGGTACGGGTACGAGCAGTACTTC
few TRBJ2-7 TRBV28 - CASKGRHYEQYF TGTGCCAGCAAGGGCCGACACTACGAGCAGTACTTC
- TRBJ2-3 TRBV6-2/TRBV6-3 - CASSQGPHRSTQYF TGTGCCAGCAGCCAGGGACCGCATCGAAGTACGCAGTATTTT
- TRBJ2-1 TRBV9 - CASSEIIGNEQFF TGTGCCAGCAGCGAAATAATCGGCAATGAGCAGTTCTTC
- TRBJ2-1 TRBV2 - CASSSRGRGSSYNEQFF TGTGCCAGCAGTTCCCGGGGCCGGGGAAGCTCCTACAATGAGCAGTTCTTC
few TRBJ2-4 TRBV7-2 TRBD2 CASSSFLAGLAKNIQYF TGTGCCAGCAGCTCTTTTCTAGCGGGATTAGCCAAAAACATTCAGTACTTC
few TRBJ2-7 TRBV7-2 - CASSRDRGSPSYEQYF TGTGCCAGCAGTAGAGACCGGGGGAGCCCCTCCTACGAGCAGTACTTC
- TRBJ1-1 TRBV12-3/TRBV12-4 - CASSLDQGNTEAFF TGTGCCAGCAGTTTAGACCAGGGAAACACTGAAGCTTTCTTT
- TRBJ2-5 TRBV28 - CASSLSLGGTQYF TGTGCCAGCAGTTTATCCCTGGGGGGGACCCAGTACTTC
- TRBJ2-6 TRBV2 - CASSVYGRAAGANVLTF TGTGCCAGCAGTGTTTATGGTAGGGCCGCTGGGGCCAACGTCCTGACTTTC
- TRBJ2-1 TRBV20-1 TRBD2 CSAPSGNEQFF TGCAGTGCCCCTAGCGGCAATGAGCAGTTCTTC
- TRBJ2-2 TRBV7-3 - CASSASVSGELFF TGTGCCAGCAGCGCTAGCGTTAGCGGGGAGCTGTTTTTT
- TRBJ2-1 TRBV5-1 - CASSSQGWSYNEQFF TGCGCCAGCAGCTCTCAGGGTTGGTCCTACAATGAGCAGTTCTTC
few TRBJ1-2 TRBV3-1 - CASSPFQNYGYTF TGTGCCAGCAGCCCTTTTCAGAACTATGGCTACACCTTC
few TRBJ2-1 TRBV4-3 - CASSQTPTASNEQFF TGCGCCAGCAGCCAAACCCCCACGGCGTCCAATGAGCAGTTCTTC
- TRBJ2-1 TRBV18 - CASSPRLGSYNEQFF TGTGCCAGCTCACCCCGGCTCGGATCCTACAATGAGCAGTTCTTC
- TRBJ2-7 TRBV2 - CASREGVYEQYF TGTGCCAGCAGGGAAGGGGTTTACGAGCAGTACTTC
- TRBJ1-4 TRBV3-1 TRBD1 CAGSTPGQGSGKLFF TGTGCCGGCAGCACACCGGGACAGGGGTCAGGAAAACTGTTTTTT
- TRBJ2-5 TRBV28 - CASMGAEMGHNEQYF TGTGCCAGCATGGGAGCGGAAATGGGCCACAATGAGCAGTACTTC
- TRBJ2-1 TRBV28 TRBD2 CASSTRLAGGPFYEQFF TGTGCCAGCAGTACCCGACTAGCGGGAGGGCCATTCTATGAGCAGTTCTTC
- TRBJ2-1 TRBV12-3/TRBV12-4 TRBD2 CASSFREDGEQFF TGTGCCAGCAGTTTCCGGGAGGACGGTGAGCAGTTCTTC
- TRBJ2-5 TRBV29-1 TRBD2 CSVGGLAGVWQETQYF TGCAGCGTGGGGGGACTAGCGGGAGTATGGCAAGAGACCCAGTACTTC
- TRBJ2-3 TRBV5-1 TRBD2 CASSGMTSSTDTQYF TGCGCCAGCAGCGGCATGACTAGCTCAACAGATACGCAGTATTTT